What follows is one TCR beta chain and its context. As yet, its antigen is unknown. The treatment denotes: some 20 received Ad26.COV2.S at low or high dose, single or two shots; 5 received placebo; per-sample allocation not given. Specimen acquisition occurred on day 63 following the initial vaccine or placebo injection. Repertoires were generated with immunoSEQ multiplex PCR, while TCRdb's copy carries only in-frame clones and drops some. The sample includes hundreds of thousands of clones, approximately 87% of them seen just once. The data were obtained in a study of Ad26.COV2.S vaccination and SARS-CoV-2 variants. Study-level information: Donor got 5x10^10 or 1x10^11 viral particles of Ad26.COV2.S.

Findings of the study overall: Spike-specific TCR breadth in vaccine recipients exceeded that seen in placebo recipients.

Trimming took 3 bases from V and 4 from J, leaving 10 bases between them. Germline V lookup: CDR1 KGHSH, CDR2 LQKENI. The CDR3 has 14 residues. This chain uses TRBV18 with TRBJ2-1, with D perhaps assigned TRBD1 or TRBD2 (5 bases each). The receptor was derived from a person between 18 and 60 years old who received the Ad26.COV2.S COVID-19 vaccine or a placebo. The material sequenced was peripheral blood, taken in a trial of Ad26.COV2.S vaccine versus placebo. In DNA form, the CDR3 reads TGTGCCAGCTCACCCCGGGGCATATACAATGAGCAGTTCTTC. This encodes CASSPRGIYNEQFF. Based on the CDR3 plus reference TRBV18 and TRBJ2-1, the full variable domain is NAGVMQNPRHLVRRRGQEARLRCSPMKGHSHVYWYRQLPEEGLKFMVYLQKENIIDESGMPKERFSAEFPKEGPSILRIQQVVRGDSAAYFCASSPRGIYNEQFFGPGTRLTVL.